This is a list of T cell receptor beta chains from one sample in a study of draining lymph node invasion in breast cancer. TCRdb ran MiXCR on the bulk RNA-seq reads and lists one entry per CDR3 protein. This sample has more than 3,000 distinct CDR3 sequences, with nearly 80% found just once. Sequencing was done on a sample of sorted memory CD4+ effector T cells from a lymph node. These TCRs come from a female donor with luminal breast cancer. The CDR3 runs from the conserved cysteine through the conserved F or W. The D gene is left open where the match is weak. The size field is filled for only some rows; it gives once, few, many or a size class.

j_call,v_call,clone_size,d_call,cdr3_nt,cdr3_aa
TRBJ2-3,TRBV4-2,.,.,TGTGCCAGCAGCCAAGATCCGGGGTACCGTGCAGATACGCAGTATTTT,CASSQDPGYRADTQYF
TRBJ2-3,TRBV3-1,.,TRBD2,TGTGCCAGCAGCCACCCCCCCCTAGCGGGGGGCACAGATACGCAGTATTTT,CASSHPPLAGGTDTQYF
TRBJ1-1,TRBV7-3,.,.,TGTGCCAGCAGCTTAAGTTCCAGTGGGACTGAAGCTTTCTTT,CASSLSSSGTEAFF
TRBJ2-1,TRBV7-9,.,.,TGTGCCAGCAGTTTAACCACAGAGGACGAGTTCTTC,CASSLTTEDEFF
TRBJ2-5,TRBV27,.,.,TGTGCCAGCAGTTCCTCCGTTGGGTGGGAGACCCAGTACTTC,CASSSSVGWETQYF
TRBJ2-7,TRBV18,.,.,TGTGCCAGCTCACCACAGGATACCTACGAGCAGTACTTC,CASSPQDTYEQYF
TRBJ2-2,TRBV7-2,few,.,TGTGCCAGCAGAACAGGGCGCCGCACCGGGGAGCTGTTTTTT,CASRTGRRTGELFF
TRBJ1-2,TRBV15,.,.,TGTGCCACCAGCAGAGCGGGACTCAGGGACGGAGGCTACACCTTC,CATSRAGLRDGGYTF
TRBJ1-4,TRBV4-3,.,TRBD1,TGCGCCAGCAGCCAAGAAGGCAGGGGGCGACGTGAAAAACTGTTTTTT,CASSQEGRGRREKLFF
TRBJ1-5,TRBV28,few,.,TGTGCCAGCAGTTTATTGCCAGGGCTGGAGAATCAGCCCCAGCATTTT,CASSLLPGLENQPQHF
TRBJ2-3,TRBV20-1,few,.,TGCAGTGCTAGACATGGGTGGGACGCAGATACGCAGTATTTT,CSARHGWDADTQYF
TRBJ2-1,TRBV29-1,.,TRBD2,TGCAGCGTTGATGGCGGCGGGAGCGGCAATGAGCAGTTCTTC,CSVDGGGSGNEQFF
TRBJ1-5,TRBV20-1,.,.,TGCAGTGTTTTCGGGCGGGAGTTTCAGCCCCAGCATTTT,CSVFGREFQPQHF
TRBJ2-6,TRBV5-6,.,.,TGTGCCAGCAGCTTGAATATACAATCTGGGGCCAACGTCCTGACTTTC,CASSLNIQSGANVLTF
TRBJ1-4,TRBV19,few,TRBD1,TGTGCCAGTAGTCTCACCGACAGGGCGAATGAAAAACTGTTTTTT,CASSLTDRANEKLFF